Below are 6 T cell receptor beta chains sequenced from a single sample in a study of regulatory T cells in long-lasting Graves disease. The authors built TCR beta libraries using iRepertoire HTBI primers and Arm-PCR of CDR3 regions. TCRdb ran MiXCR on the multiplex PCR reads and lists one entry per CDR3 protein. The sample shows roughly 360,000 distinct CDR3 sequences, roughly 12% of them seen only once. The time point was: newly diagnosed GD, antithyroid drugs for less than 3 months. Isolated PBMC RNA provided the starting material for the TCR library. The sample was also reused in another study, on T cells in Graves' hyperthyroidism and ophthalmopathy.

Sequenced here: peripheral blood mononuclear cells (PBMCs), sampled at new diagnosis, from a patient treated with antithyroid drugs. Source of these receptors: a woman younger than 30 with Graves disease.

This clonotype was seen many times. V is TRBV2 and J is TRBJ2-2; tentatively, D is TRBD1 (6 bases). V was trimmed by 8 bases and J by 8 bases, leaving 24 bases between them. The CDR3 contains 16 residues. From germline, CDR1 is SNHLY and CDR2 FYNNEI. The CDR3 sequence: CASGQEGQPSRGELFF. CDR3 nucleotide sequence: TGTGCCAGCGGTCAGGAAGGACAGCCCAGTCGTGGGGAGCTGTTTTTT.

J is TRBJ1-1 and V is TRBV7-8; D is unresolved. CDR1 and CDR2 (germline): SGHVS, FQNEAQ. The CDR3 is 19 amino acids. V was shortened by 0 bases and J by 3 bases, with 23 bases between the two germline ends. For the CDR3, the DNA is TGTGCCAGCAGCTTAGCCAAAACCATAATTGGGTCTGGTTACACTGAAGCTTTCTTT. Amino acid sequence: CASSLAKTIIGSGYTEAFF.

This clonotype was counted between two and nine times. The gene calls are TRBV19 and TRBJ1-5; unclear D gene. The germline V and J ends were trimmed by 6 bases and 0 bases, with 12 bases remaining between them. The length of the CDR3 is 15 residues. The germline V gene has CDR1 LNHDA and CDR2 SQIVND (reference sequence). The CDR3 loop is CASRGRNHSNQPQHF. CDR3 DNA: TGTGCCAGTAGGGGCAGAAACCATAGCAATCAGCCCCAGCATTTT.

In this sample, this clonotype turned up a few times. The chain couples TRBV5-6 to TRBJ2-7, with D maybe TRBD1 (5 bases). CDR3 length: 13 residues. V gave up 0 bases and J gave up 6 bases, with 10 bases separating them. CDR1 and CDR2 from the germline V gene are SGHDT and YYEEEE. The CDR3 DNA sequence: TGTGCCAGCAGCTTGGGACAGACGGGCGAGCAGTACTTC. Protein product: CASSLGQTGEQYF.

In its sample, this clonotype was seen many times. V and J are TRBV6-1 and TRBJ2-5; 9 nucleotides match TRBD2. The CDR3 has 15 amino acids. V was pared by 5 bases and J by 4 bases, with 8 bases of the junction left unmatched. Germline CDR1 MNHNS, CDR2 SASEGT. The CDR3 nucleotides are TGTGCCAGCAGTCCCCTTCGCGGGGGGGCAGAGACCCAGTACTTC. Translation gives CASSPLRGGAETQYF.

The table lists this clonotype with many counts. The chain recombines TRBV28 with TRBJ2-2; 8 positions agree with TRBD2. Germline V gene lookup returns CDR1 MDHEN and CDR2 SYDVKM. Trimming removed 6 bases from V and 2 bases from J; junction bases left unmatched: 8. The CDR3 runs 16 residues. The CDR3 region is CASRLGLVRNTGELFF. CDR3 DNA sequence: TGTGCCAGCAGGTTGGGACTAGTCCGTAACACCGGGGAGCTGTTTTTT.